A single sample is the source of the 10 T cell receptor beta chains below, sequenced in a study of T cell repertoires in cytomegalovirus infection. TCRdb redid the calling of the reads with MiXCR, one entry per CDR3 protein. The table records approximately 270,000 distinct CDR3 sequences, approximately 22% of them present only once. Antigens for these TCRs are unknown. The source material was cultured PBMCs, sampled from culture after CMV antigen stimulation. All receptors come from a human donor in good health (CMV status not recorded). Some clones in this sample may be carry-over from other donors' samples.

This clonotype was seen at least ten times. CDR3 loop: CASSYETSGFYEQYF. DNA for the CDR3: TGTGCCAGCAGTTACGAGACTAGCGGATTCTACGAGCAGTACTTC. V gene TRBV6-2 or TRBV6-3 combines with J gene TRBJ2-7, with 9 bases fitting TRBD2. V lost 2 bases to trimming and J lost 3 bases; unmatched junction nucleotides: 5. Germline CDR1 is MNHEY and CDR2 is SVGEGT. The CDR3 length is 15 residues.

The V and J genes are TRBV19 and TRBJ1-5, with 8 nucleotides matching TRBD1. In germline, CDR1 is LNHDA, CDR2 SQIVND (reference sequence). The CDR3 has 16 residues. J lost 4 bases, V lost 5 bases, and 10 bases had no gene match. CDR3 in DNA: TGTGCCAGTAGTCACCGGAGCAGGGGGCTGAATCAGCCCCAGCATTTT. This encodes CASSHRSRGLNQPQHF.

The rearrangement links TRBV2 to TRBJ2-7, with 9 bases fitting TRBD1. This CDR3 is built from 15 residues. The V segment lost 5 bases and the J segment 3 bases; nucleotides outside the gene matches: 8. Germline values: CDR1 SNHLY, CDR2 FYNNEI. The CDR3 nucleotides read TGTGCCAGCAGTTCCCAGGACAGGGGCAACTACGAGCAGTACTTC. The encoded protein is CASSSQDRGNYEQYF.

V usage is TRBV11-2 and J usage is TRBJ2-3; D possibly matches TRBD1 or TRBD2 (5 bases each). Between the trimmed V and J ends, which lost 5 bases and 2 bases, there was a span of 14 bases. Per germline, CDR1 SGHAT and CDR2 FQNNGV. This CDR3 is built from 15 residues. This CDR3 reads CASSLGRIFTDTQYF. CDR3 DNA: TGTGCCAGCAGCCTGGGACGAATCTTCACAGATACGCAGTATTTT.

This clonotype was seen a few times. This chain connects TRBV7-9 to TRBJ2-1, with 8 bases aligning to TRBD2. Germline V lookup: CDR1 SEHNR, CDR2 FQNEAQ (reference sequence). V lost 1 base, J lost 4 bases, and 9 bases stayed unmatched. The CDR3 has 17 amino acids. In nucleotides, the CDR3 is TGTGCCAGCAGCTTAGTAGGTAGCGGGGACATTTACAATGAGCAGTTCTTC. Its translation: CASSLVGSGDIYNEQFF.

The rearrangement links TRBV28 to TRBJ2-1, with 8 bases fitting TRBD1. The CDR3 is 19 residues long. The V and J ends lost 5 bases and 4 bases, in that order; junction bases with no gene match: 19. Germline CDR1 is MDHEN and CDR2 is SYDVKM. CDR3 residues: CASSHRQGTGLGAYNEQFF. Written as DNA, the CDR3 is TGTGCCAGCAGTCACCGACAGGGGACGGGACTTGGGGCTTACAATGAGCAGTTCTTC.

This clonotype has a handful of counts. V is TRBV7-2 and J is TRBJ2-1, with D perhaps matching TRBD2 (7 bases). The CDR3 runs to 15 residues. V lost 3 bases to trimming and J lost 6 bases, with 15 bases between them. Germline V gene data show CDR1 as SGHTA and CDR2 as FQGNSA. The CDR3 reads CASSFPRGAINEQFF. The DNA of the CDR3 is TGTGCCAGCAGCTTCCCCCGGGGGGCCATCAATGAGCAGTTCTTC.

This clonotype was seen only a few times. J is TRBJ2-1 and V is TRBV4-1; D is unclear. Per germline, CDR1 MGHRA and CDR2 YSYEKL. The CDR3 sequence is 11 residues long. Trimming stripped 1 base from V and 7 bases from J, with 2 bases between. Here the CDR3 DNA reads TGCGCCAGCAGCCAAGTAAATGAGCAGTTCTTC. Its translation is CASSQVNEQFF.

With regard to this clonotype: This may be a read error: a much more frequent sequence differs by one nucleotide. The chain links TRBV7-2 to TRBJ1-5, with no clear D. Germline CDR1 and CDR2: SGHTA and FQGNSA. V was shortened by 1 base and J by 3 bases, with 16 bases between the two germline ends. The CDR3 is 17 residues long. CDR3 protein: CASSLEISIRSNQPQHF. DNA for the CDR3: TGTGCCAGCAGCTTAGAAATCTCCATCAGGTCCAATCAGCCCCAGCATTTT.

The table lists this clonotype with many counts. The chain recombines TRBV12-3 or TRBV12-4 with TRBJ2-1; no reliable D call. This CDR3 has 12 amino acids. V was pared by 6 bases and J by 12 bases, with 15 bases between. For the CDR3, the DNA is TGTGCCAGCAGCCCCGCCCGGGTAGGGCAGTTCTTC. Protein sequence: CASSPARVGQFF.